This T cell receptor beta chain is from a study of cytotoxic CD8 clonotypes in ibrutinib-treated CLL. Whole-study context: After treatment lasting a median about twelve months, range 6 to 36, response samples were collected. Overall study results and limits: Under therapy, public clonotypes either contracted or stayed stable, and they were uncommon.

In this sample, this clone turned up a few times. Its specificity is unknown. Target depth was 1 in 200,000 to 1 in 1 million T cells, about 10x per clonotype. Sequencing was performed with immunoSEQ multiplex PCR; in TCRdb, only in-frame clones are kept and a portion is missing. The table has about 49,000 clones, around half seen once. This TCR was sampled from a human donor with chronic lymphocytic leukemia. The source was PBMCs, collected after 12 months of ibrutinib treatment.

The CDR3 DNA follows: TGTGCCACCAGCAGAGATCAGGGAGGTCGGGGGACGAACGCTCGAGAGCAGTACTTC. Its translation: CATSRDQGGRGTNAREQYF. The chain has TRBV15 and TRBJ2-7; possible D gene TRBD2, 6 bases. Per germline, CDR1 LNHNV and CDR2 YYDKDF (reference sequence). V was trimmed by 0 bases and J by 7 bases, leaving 28 bases between them. The length of the CDR3 is 19 residues.